This is a list of T cell receptor beta chains from one sample in a study of blood T cell repertoires in COVID-19. Using immunoSEQ multiplex PCR, the repertoire was profiled, and TCRdb retains in-frame clones only, with some absent. Of 150,000 to 200,000 clones listed, about four fifths are singletons. Sequencing input: peripheral blood. These receptors were taken from a man in his sixties or seventies with active or convalescent COVID-19. The CDR3 runs from the conserved cysteine through the conserved F or W. Fields, in order: J gene, V gene, clone size, D gene, CDR3 DNA, CDR3 protein. D genes are given only for firm matches. Only some rows state a clone size, as once, few, many or a class for expanded clones.

>TRBJ2-3|TRBV6-2/TRBV6-3|-|TRBD2
TGTGCCAGCAGTTATGCAGGACTAGTGGCCGATACGCAGTATTTT
CASSYAGLVADTQYF
>TRBJ1-2|TRBV24-1|-|-
TGTGCCACCAGCTCAGATAATACCTCCCCTTTGTTTGGGGGCGCGGGTCGGGGCTACACCTTC
CATSSDNTSPLFGGAGRGYTF
>TRBJ2-7|TRBV6-1|once|TRBD2
TGTGCCAGCAGTGAAATCAGCGGGAGGGCCTACGAGCAGTACTTC
CASSEISGRAYEQYF
>TRBJ1-3|TRBV3-1/TRBV3-2|once|-
TGTGCCAGCAGCCAGGCCTCCGTGAGGACTTCTGGAAACACCATATATTTT
CASSQASVRTSGNTIYF
>TRBJ2-6|TRBV7-8|-|-
TGTGCCAGCAGCTTAAGGCAGGGGTTGCTCTCTGGGGCCAACGTCCTGACTTTC
CASSLRQGLLSGANVLTF
>TRBJ2-7|TRBV5-1|-|-
TGCGCCAGCAGCCGGGGGGCGGGGGCCGAGCAGTACTTC
CASSRGAGAEQYF
>TRBJ1-1|TRBV6-5|-|-
TGTGCCACCTCTCAGGGTCTCACTGAAGCTTTCTTT
CATSQGLTEAFF
>TRBJ2-3|TRBV10-1|-|TRBD2
TGCGCCAGCAGTGGGACTAGCGGGGGGCCCCGCTTCACAGATACGCAGTATTTT
CASSGTSGGPRFTDTQYF
>TRBJ1-4|TRBV3-1/TRBV3-2|-|TRBD1
TGTGCCAGCAGCCGACAGGGCAATGAAAAACTGTTTTTT
CASSRQGNEKLFF
>TRBJ1-4|TRBV29-1|-|-
TGCAGCGTTGCCGGGGGGCTAACTAATGAAAAACTGTTTTTT
CSVAGGLTNEKLFF
>TRBJ1-2|TRBV18|few|TRBD1
TGTGCCAGCTCACCCTCCGGACAGGGATATTATGGCTACACCTTC
CASSPSGQGYYGYTF
>TRBJ2-7|TRBV6-5|-|-
TGTGCCAGCAGCGGGGTGATCTACTACGAGCAGTACTTC
CASSGVIYYEQYF
>TRBJ2-3|TRBV27|-|-
TGTGCCAGCAGTTTGCAGGGGTCGACTTACACAGATACGCAGTATTTT
CASSLQGSTYTDTQYF
>TRBJ1-4|TRBV2|many|-
TGTGCCAGCCTTCGCGCATCCGAAAAACTGTTTTTT
CASLRASEKLFF
>TRBJ2-7|TRBV6-2/TRBV6-3|-|-
TGTGCCAGCAGTCACGGGACTCCCTACGAGCAGTACTTC
CASSHGTPYEQYF
>TRBJ1-4|TRBV7-2|once|-
TGTGCCAGCACCCCACGGGGGGGAGATGAAAAACTGTTTTTT
CASTPRGGDEKLFF
>TRBJ2-5|TRBV5-1|-|-
TGCGCCAGCAGCTTGGCCGGGGATATGGGGCAAGAGACCCAGTACTTC
CASSLAGDMGQETQYF
>TRBJ1-2|TRBV12-3/TRBV12-4|-|-
TGTGCCAGCAGTACCGGACTAGTCTATGGCTACACCTTC
CASSTGLVYGYTF
>TRBJ2-3|TRBV7-2|-|-
TGTGCCAGCAGCTTAGATCTGCGGGGAACAGATACGCAGTATTTT
CASSLDLRGTDTQYF
>TRBJ2-7|TRBV10-3|-|TRBD2
TGTGCCATCAGTGACCCCGAATTGGCGGGAGGGACCTACGAGCAGTACTTC
CAISDPELAGGTYEQYF
>TRBJ2-3|TRBV9|-|-
TGTGCCAGCAGCCTGGACATTCAAGTTATGGATACGCAGTATTTT
CASSLDIQVMDTQYF
>TRBJ1-2|TRBV7-2|-|TRBD1
TGTGCCAGCAGGCAGGGACAGGGAAGTACCTACACCTTC
CASRQGQGSTYTF
>TRBJ1-2|TRBV6-1|-|TRBD1
TGTGCCAGCAGTGAATACCAAGGGGGACAGATCTATGGCTACACCTTC
CASSEYQGGQIYGYTF